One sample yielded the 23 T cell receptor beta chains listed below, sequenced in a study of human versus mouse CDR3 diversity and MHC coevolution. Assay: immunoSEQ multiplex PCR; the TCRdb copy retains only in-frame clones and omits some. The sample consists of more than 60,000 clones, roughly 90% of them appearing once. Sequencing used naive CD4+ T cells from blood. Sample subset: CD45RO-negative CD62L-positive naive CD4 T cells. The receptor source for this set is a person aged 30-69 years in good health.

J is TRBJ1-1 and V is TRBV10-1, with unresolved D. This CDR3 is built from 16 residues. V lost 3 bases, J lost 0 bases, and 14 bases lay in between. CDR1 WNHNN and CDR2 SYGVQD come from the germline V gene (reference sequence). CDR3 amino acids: CASSDRPGSMNTEAFF. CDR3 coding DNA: TGCGCCAGCAGTGATCGCCCGGGAAGCATGAACACTGAAGCTTTCTTT.

Here the CDR3 DNA reads TGTGCCAGCAGCGTACAGGGGGCCCTGGAGACCCAGTACTTC. It translates to CASSVQGALETQYF. The V and J genes are TRBV9 and TRBJ2-5, with TRBD1 matching 8 bases. CDR3 size: 14 residues. Germline lookup yields CDR1 SGDLS and CDR2 YYNGEE. The ends lost 1 base at V and 5 bases at J; junction bases unmatched: 4.

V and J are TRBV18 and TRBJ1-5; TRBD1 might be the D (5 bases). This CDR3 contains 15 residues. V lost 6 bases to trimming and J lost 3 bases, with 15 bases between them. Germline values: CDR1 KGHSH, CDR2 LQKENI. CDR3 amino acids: CASSRDSQVNQPQHF. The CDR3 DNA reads TGTGCCAGCTCGCGGGACTCCCAGGTCAATCAGCCCCAGCATTTT.

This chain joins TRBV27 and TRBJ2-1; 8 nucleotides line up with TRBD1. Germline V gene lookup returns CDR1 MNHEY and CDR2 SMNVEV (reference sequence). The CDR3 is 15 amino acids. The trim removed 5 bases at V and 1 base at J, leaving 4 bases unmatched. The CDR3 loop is CASSLTGESYNEQFF. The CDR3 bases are TGTGCCAGCAGTCTGACAGGGGAATCCTACAATGAGCAGTTCTTC.

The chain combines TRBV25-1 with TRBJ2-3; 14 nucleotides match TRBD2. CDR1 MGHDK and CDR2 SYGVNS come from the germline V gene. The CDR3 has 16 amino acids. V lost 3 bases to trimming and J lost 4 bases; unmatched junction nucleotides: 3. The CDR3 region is CASSDLGLAGADTQYF. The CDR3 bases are TGTGCCAGCAGTGACTTGGGACTAGCGGGAGCAGATACGCAGTATTTT. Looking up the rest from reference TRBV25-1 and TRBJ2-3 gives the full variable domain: EADIYQTPRYLVIGTGKKITLECSQTMGHDKMYWYQQDPGMELHLIHYSYGVNSTEKGDLSSESTVSRIRTEHFPLTLESARPSHTSQYLCASSDLGLAGADTQYFGPGTRLTVL.

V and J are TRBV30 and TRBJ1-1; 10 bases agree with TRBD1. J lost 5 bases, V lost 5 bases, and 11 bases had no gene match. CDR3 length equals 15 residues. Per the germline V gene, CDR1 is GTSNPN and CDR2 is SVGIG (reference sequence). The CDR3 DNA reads TGTGCCTGGGATCCGGGACAGGGGTTAGAAACTGAAGCTTTCTTT. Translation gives CAWDPGQGLETEAFF. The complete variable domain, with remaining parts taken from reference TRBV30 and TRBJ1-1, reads SQTIHQWPATLVQPVGSPLSLECTVEGTSNPNLYWYRQAAGRGLQLLFYSVGIGQISSEVPQNLSASRPQDRQFILSSKKLLLSDSGFYLCAWDPGQGLETEAFFGQGTRLTVV.

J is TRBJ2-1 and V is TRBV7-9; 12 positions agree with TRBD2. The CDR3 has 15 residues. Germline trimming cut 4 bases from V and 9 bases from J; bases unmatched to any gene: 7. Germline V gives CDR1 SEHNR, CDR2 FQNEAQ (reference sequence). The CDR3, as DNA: TGTGCCAGCAGCTACCCTAGCGGGGGGGCATCTGAGCAGTTCTTC. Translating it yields CASSYPSGGASEQFF.

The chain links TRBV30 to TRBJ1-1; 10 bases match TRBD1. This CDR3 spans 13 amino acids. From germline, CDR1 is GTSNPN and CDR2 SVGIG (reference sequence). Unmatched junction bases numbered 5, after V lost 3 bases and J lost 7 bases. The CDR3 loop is CAWRGQGLGEAFF. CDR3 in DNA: TGTGCCTGGAGGGGACAGGGGCTGGGTGAAGCTTTCTTT. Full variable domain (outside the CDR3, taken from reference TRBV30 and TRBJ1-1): SQTIHQWPATLVQPVGSPLSLECTVEGTSNPNLYWYRQAAGRGLQLLFYSVGIGQISSEVPQNLSASRPQDRQFILSSKKLLLSDSGFYLCAWRGQGLGEAFFGQGTRLTVV.

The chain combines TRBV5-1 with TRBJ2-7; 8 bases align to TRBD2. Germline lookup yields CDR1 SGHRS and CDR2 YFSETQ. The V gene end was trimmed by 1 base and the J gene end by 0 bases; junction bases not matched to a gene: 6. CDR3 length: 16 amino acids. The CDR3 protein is CASSLNPGGASYEQYF. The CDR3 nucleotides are TGCGCCAGCAGCTTGAATCCGGGGGGGGCCTCCTACGAGCAGTACTTC.

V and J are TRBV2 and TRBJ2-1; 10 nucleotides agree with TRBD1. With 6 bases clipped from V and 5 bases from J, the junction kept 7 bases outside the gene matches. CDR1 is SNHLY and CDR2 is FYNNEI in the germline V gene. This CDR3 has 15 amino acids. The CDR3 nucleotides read TGTGCCAGCAGAAGGACAGGGGGACTTAACAATGAGCAGTTCTTC. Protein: CASRRTGGLNNEQFF. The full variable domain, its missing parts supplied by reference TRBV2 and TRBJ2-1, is EPEVTQTPSHQVTQMGQEVILRCVPISNHLYFYWYRQILGQKVEFLVSFYNNEISEKSEIFDDQFSVERPDGSNFTLKIRSTKLEDSAMYFCASRRTGGLNNEQFFGPGTRLTVL.

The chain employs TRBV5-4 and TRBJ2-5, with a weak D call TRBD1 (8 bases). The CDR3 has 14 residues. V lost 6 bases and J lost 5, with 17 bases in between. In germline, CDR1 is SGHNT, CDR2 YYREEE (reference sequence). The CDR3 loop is CASNTQGGEETQYF. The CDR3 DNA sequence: TGTGCCAGCAACACACAGGGGGGGGAGGAGACCCAGTACTTC.

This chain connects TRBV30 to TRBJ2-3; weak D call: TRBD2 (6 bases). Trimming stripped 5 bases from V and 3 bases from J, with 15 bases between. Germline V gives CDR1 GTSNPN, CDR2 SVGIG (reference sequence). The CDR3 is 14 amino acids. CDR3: CAWGGSGGTDTQYF. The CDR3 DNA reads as TGTGCCTGGGGGGGTAGCGGCGGGACAGATACGCAGTATTTT.

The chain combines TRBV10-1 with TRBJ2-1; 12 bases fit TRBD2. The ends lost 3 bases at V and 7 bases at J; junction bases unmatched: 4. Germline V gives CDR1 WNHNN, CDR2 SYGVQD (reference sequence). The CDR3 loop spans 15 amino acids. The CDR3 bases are TGCGCCAGCAGTGAACAGACTAGCGGGAGAAATGAGCAGTTCTTC. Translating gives CASSEQTSGRNEQFF.

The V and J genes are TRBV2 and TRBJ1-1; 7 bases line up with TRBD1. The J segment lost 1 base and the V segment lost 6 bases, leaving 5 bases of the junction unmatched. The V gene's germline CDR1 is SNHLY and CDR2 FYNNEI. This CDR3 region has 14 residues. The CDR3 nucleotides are TGTGCCAGCAGAGCAACAGGGGCGAACACTGAAGCTTTCTTT. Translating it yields CASRATGANTEAFF.

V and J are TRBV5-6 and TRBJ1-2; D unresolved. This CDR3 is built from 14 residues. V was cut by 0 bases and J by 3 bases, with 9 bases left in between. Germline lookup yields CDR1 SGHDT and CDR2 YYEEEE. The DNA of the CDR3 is TGTGCCAGCAGCTTGGTGCGGGGTGACTATGGCTACACCTTC. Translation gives CASSLVRGDYGYTF.

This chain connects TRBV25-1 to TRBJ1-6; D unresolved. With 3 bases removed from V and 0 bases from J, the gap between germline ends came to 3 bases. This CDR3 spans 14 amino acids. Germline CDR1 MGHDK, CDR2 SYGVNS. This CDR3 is CASSDGSYNSPLHF. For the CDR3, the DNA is TGTGCCAGCAGTGACGGCTCCTATAATTCACCCCTCCACTTT. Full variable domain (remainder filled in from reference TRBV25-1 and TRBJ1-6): EADIYQTPRYLVIGTGKKITLECSQTMGHDKMYWYQQDPGMELHLIHYSYGVNSTEKGDLSSESTVSRIRTEHFPLTLESARPSHTSQYLCASSDGSYNSPLHFGNGTRLTVT.

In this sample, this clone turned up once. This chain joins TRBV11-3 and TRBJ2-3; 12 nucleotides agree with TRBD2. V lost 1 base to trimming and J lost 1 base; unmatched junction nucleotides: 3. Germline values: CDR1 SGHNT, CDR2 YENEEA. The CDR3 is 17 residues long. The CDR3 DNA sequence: TGTGCCAGCAGCTTAGGACTAGCGGGAGCGGGCACAGATACGCAGTATTTT. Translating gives CASSLGLAGAGTDTQYF. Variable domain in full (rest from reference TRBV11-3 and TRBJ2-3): EAGVVQSPRYKIIEKKQPVAFWCNPISGHNTLYWYLQNLGQGPELLIRYENEEAVDDSQLPKDRFSAERLKGVDSTLKIQPAELGDSAVYLCASSLGLAGAGTDTQYFGPGTRLTVL.

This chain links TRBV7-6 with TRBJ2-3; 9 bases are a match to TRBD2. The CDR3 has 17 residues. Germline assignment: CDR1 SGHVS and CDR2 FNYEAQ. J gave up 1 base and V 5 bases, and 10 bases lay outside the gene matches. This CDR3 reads CASSPGILAGRTDTQYF. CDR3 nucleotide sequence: TGTGCCAGCAGCCCAGGAATTCTAGCGGGGCGCACAGATACGCAGTATTTT.

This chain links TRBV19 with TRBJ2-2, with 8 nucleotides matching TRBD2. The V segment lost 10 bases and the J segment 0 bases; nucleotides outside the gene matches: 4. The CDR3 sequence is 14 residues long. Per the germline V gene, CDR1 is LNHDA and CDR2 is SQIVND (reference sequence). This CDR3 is CATASGPNTGELFF. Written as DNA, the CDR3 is TGTGCCACAGCTAGCGGGCCGAACACCGGGGAGCTGTTTTTT.

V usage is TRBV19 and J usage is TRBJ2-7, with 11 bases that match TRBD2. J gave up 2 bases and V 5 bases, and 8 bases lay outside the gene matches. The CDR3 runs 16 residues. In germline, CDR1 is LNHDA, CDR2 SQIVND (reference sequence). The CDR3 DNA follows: TGTGCCAGTAGTTCACCTAGCGGGAGGTCAACCTACGAGCAGTACTTC. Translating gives CASSSPSGRSTYEQYF.

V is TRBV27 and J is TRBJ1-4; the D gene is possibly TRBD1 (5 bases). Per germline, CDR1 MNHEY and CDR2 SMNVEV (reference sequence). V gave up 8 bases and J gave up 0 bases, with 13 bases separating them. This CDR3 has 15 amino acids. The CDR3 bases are TGTGCCAGCCGGGGGGGGAAAGCAACTAATGAAAAACTGTTTTTT. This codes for CASRGGKATNEKLFF.

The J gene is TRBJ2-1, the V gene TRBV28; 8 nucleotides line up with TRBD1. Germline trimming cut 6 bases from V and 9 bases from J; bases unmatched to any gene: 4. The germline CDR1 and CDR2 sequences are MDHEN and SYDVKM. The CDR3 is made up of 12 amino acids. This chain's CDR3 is CASRLTGVEQFF. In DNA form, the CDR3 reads TGTGCCAGCAGACTGACAGGGGTTGAGCAGTTCTTC. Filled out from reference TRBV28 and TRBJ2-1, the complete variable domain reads DVKVTQSSRYLVKRTGEKVFLECVQDMDHENMFWYRQDPGLGLRLIYFSYDVKMKEKGDIPEGYSVSREKKERFSLILESASTNQTSMYLCASRLTGVEQFFGPGTRLTVL.

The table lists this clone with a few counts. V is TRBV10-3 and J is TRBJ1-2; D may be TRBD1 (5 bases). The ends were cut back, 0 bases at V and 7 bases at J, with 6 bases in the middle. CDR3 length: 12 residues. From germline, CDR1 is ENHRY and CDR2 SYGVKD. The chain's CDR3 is CAISESGGGYTF. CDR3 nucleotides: TGTGCCATCAGTGAGTCCGGGGGTGGCTACACCTTC.